This is a list of T cell receptor beta chains from one sample in a study of T-cell reconstitution after alpha-beta-depleted transplantation in children. TCRdb passed the PCR reads through MiXCR, listing each CDR3 protein once. The sample lists 210,000 or so distinct CDR3 sequences, roughly 10% occurring once. The input for sequencing was PBMCs from the stem cell graft donor, taken from the stem cell graft. Receptor source: a human donor who donated a stem cell graft to a child with acute lymphoblastic leukemia. Each CDR3 is given with its conserved first and last residue. Each record gives: D gene, J gene, V gene, CDR3 protein. A D gene is named only where the DNA matches it firmly.

. TRBJ1-1 TRBV5-1 CASSLKGLNTEAFF
TRBD1 TRBJ1-3 TRBV5-1 CASSLDRGTGNTIYF
. TRBJ2-2 TRBV7-8 CASSAYRVVPNTGELFF
. TRBJ1-6 TRBV4-3 CASSQDRGSSNSPLHF
. TRBJ2-5 TRBV5-6 CASSLLDFQETQYF
TRBD1 TRBJ1-6 TRBV20-1 CSASGGTGAHNSPVHF
. TRBJ1-2 TRBV20-1 CSARVSGGISYGYTF
TRBD2 TRBJ2-3 TRBV9 CASSLRGLAGATDTQYF
TRBD1 TRBJ2-1 TRBV11-2 CASRGATQGRELNEQFF
TRBD1 TRBJ1-2 TRBV12-3/TRBV12-4 CASSGQAYGYGYTF
. TRBJ2-1 TRBV20-1 CSAPEPRVGYNEQFF
. TRBJ1-5 TRBV6-5 CASSYSPYPDQPQHF
TRBD2 TRBJ2-2 TRBV11-2 CASSFGTTQFPTGTGELFF
. TRBJ1-2 TRBV2 CAIKHEGYTF
. TRBJ1-6 TRBV6-2/TRBV6-3 CASSYSRGTSSYNSPLHF
. TRBJ2-2 TRBV29-1 CSVDQQGSRGELFF
. TRBJ1-2 TRBV10-3 CAINQGGYGYTF
. TRBJ2-2 TRBV12-3/TRBV12-4 CASSFKGLTDTGELFF
. TRBJ2-5 TRBV2 CASSEGQETQYF
. TRBJ1-5 TRBV20-1 CSARDPGNSNQPQHF
. TRBJ2-2 TRBV29-1 CSVEQGAGTGELFF
TRBD2 TRBJ2-5 TRBV12-3/TRBV12-4 CASSPSVPSGGSQYF
. TRBJ2-3 TRBV7-2 CASRLAPTDTQYF
. TRBJ2-3 TRBV20-1 CSAPPEGRIDTQYF